The next 2 T cell receptor beta chains were all read from a single sample in a study of blood T cell repertoires in COVID-19 (dated by TCRdb to about 2020). Libraries were constructed by the immunoSEQ multiplex PCR assay. Here the immuneACCESS table is served through TCRdb, limited to in-frame sequences with V and J called. Missing clones are a known gap in these copies; in checked studies unresolved V genes cover under half, and the rest lacks a known reason. The table for this sample lists approximately 200,000 clones; around 85% of them were counted only once. The ten biggest clones cover 4% to 5.5% of the sample. The sequenced sample consisted of peripheral blood. The receptor set was obtained from a human donor in a cohort sampled during active COVID-19.

With regard to this clone: Other DNA variants within this sample encode the same CDR3. The chain joins TRBV19 to TRBJ2-7; TRBD1 is a possible D gene (6 bases). In germline, CDR1 is LNHDA, CDR2 SQIVND (reference sequence). The V end was cut by 1 base, the J end by 5 bases, with 9 bases between. CDR3 length: 13 amino acids. The chain's CDR3 is CASSIGRGDEQYF. CDR3 coding DNA: TGTGCCAGTAGTATAGGCAGGGGTGACGAGCAGTACTTC.

In its sample, this clone was seen once. The chain employs TRBV6-6 and TRBJ2-1; TRBD2 aligns across 13 bases. CDR3 size: 14 residues. Germline CDR1 and CDR2: MNHNY and SVGAGI (reference sequence). V was clipped by 6 bases and J by 6 bases; unmatched bases: 2. CDR3 sequence reads: CASRGLAGTNEQFF. As DNA, the CDR3 is TGTGCCAGCAGGGGACTAGCGGGAACCAATGAGCAGTTCTTC.